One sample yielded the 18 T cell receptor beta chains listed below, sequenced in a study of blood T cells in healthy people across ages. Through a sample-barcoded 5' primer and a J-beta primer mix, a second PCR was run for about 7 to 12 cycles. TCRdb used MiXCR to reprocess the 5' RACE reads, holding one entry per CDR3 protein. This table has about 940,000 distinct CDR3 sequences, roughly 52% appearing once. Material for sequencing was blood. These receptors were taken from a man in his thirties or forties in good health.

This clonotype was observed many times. The DNA of the CDR3 is TGCGCCAGCAGCCAAGAGAGACAGGTTTCCTATGGCTACACCTTC. This sequence encodes CASSQERQVSYGYTF. The chain links TRBV4-1 to TRBJ1-2, with a possible D match to TRBD1 (6 bases). Germline CDR1 is MGHRA and CDR2 is YSYEKL. The CDR3 has 15 residues. Trimming cost V 0 bases and J 4 bases, with 12 bases left between them.

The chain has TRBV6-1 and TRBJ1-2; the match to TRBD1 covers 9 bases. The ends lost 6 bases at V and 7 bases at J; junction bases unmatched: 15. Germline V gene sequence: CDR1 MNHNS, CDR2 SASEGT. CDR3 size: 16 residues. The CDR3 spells CASRGLAGQGISGYTF. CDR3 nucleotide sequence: TGTGCCAGCAGAGGGCTTGCGGGACAGGGAATAAGTGGCTACACCTTC.

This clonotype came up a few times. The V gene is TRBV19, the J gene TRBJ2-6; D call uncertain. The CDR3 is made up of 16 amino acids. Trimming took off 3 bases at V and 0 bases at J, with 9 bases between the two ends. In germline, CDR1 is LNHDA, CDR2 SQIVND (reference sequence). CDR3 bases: TGTGCCAGTAGTATTCCCGGCCACTCTGGGGCCAACGTCCTGACTTTC. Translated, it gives CASSIPGHSGANVLTF.

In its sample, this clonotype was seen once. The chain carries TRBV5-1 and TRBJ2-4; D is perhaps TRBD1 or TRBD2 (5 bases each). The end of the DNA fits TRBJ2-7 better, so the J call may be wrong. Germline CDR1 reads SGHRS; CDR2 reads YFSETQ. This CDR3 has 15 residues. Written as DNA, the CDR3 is TGCGCCAGCAGCTTCGGACCGGGACGGAGCTACGAGCAGTACTTC. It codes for CASSFGPGRSYEQYF.

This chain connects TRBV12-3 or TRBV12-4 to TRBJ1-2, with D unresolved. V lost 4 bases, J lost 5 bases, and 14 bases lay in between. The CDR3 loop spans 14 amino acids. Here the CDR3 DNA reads TGTGCCAGCAGTTCCCCACGGCTATTATATGGCTACACCTTC. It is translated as CASSSPRLLYGYTF.

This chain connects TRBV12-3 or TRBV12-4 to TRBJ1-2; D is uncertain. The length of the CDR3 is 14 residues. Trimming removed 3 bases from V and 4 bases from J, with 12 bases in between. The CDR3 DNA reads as TGTGCCAGCAGTTTGAACAGTGGAGCCTATGGCTACACCTTC. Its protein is CASSLNSGAYGYTF.

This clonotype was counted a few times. CDR3 loop: CASSIRGYSYNSPLHF. DNA for the CDR3: TGTGCCAGCAGTATAAGAGGATACTCCTATAATTCACCCCTCCACTTT. This sequence joins TRBV6-2 or TRBV6-3 and TRBJ1-6; no reliable D call. The CDR3 runs 16 residues. Germline values: CDR1 MNHEY, CDR2 SVGEGT. Deletions cut 5 bases from V and 0 bases from J, with 11 bases between.

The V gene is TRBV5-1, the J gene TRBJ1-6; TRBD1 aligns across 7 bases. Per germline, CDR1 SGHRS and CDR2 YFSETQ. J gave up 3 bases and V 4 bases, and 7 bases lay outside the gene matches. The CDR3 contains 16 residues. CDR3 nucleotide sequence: TGCGCCAGCAGCGTAGGGGACAGAGTCTATAATTCACCCCTCCACTTT. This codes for CASSVGDRVYNSPLHF. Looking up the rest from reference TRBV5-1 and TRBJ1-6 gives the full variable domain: KAGVTQTPRYLIKTRGQQVTLSCSPISGHRSVSWYQQTPGQGLQFLFEYFSETQRNKGNFPGRFSGRQFSNSRSEMNVSTLELGDSALYLCASSVGDRVYNSPLHFGNGTRLTVT.

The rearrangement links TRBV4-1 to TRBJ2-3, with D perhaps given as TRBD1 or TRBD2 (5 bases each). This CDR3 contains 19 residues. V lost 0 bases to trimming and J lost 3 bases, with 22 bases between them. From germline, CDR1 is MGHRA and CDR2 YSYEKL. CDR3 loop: CASSQERGASRIRTDTQYF. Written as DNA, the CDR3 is TGCGCCAGCAGCCAAGAGAGGGGTGCGAGCCGGATTAGAACAGATACGCAGTATTTT.

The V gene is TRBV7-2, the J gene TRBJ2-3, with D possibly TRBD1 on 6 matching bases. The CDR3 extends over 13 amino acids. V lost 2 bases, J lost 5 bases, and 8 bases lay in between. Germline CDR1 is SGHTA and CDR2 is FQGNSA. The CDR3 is CASSLWDKDTQYF. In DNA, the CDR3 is TGTGCCAGCAGCTTATGGGACAAAGATACGCAGTATTTT. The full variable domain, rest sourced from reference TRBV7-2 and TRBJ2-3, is GAGVSQSPSNKVTEKGKDVELRCDPISGHTALYWYRQSLGQGLEFLIYFQGNSAPDKSGLPSDRFSAERTGGSVSTLTIQRTQQEDSAVYLCASSLWDKDTQYFGPGTRLTVL.

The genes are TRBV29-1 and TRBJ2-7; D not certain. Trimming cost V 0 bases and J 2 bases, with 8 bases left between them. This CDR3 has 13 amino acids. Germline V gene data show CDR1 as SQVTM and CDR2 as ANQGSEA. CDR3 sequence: CSVEEAATYEQYF. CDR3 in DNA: TGCAGCGTTGAAGAGGCGGCTACCTACGAGCAGTACTTC.

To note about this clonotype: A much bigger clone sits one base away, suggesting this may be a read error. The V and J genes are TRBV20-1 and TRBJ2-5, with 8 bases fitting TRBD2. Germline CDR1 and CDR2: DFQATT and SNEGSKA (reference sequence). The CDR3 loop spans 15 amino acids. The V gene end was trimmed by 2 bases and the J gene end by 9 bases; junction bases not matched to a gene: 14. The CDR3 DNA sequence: TGCAGTGCTAGACGGGGACGAGCGGGGGTAGGGGCCCAGTACTTC. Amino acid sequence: CSARRGRAGVGAQYF.

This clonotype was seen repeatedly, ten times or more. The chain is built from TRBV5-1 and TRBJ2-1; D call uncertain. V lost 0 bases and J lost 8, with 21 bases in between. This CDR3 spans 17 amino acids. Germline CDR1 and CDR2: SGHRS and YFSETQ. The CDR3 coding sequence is TGCGCCAGCAGCTTGGCGCTCAGCTCTGGTACCTTTGATGAGCAGTTCTTC. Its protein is CASSLALSSGTFDEQFF. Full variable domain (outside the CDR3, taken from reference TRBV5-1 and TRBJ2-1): KAGVTQTPRYLIKTRGQQVTLSCSPISGHRSVSWYQQTPGQGLQFLFEYFSETQRNKGNFPGRFSGRQFSNSRSEMNVSTLELGDSALYLCASSLALSSGTFDEQFFGPGTRLTVL.

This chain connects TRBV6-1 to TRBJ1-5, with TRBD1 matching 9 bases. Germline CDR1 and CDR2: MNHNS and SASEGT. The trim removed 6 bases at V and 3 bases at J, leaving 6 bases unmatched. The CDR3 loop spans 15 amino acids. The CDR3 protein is CASRDGQGNNQPQHF. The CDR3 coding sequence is TGTGCCAGCAGGGACGGACAGGGGAACAATCAGCCCCAGCATTTT.

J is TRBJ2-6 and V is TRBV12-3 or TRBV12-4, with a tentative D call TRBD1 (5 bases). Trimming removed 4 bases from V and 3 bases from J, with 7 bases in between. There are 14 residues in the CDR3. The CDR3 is CASSSRVGANVLTF. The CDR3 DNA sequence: TGTGCCAGCAGTTCCAGGGTTGGGGCCAACGTCCTGACTTTC.

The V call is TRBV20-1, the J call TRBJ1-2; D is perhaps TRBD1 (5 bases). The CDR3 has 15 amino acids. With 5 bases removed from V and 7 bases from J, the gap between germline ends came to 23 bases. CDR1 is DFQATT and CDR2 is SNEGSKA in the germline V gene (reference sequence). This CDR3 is CSAPGTASLLRGYTF. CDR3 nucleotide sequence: TGCAGTGCTCCAGGGACTGCCTCCCTACTCCGTGGCTACACCTTC.

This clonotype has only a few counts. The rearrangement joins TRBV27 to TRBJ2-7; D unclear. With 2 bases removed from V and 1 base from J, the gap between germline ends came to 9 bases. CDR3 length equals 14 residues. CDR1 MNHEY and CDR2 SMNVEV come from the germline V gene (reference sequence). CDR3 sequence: CASSLHGASYEQYF. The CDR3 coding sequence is TGTGCCAGCAGTTTACACGGCGCTTCCTACGAGCAGTACTTC.

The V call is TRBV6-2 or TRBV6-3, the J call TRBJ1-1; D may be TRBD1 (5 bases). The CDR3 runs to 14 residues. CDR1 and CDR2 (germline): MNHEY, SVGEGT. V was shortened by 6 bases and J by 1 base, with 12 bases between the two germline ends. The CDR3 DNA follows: TGTGCCAGCAGCCGACAGAACCCGAACACTGAAGCTTTCTTT. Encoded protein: CASSRQNPNTEAFF.